Listed here are 3 T cell receptor beta chains from one sample, sequenced in a study of T cells in tumors after PD-1 blockade (dated by TCRdb to between 2018 and 2021). Receptor amplification or capture employed the immunoSEQ multiplex PCR assay. TCRdb retrieved this table from immuneACCESS and kept in-frame rearrangements only. Not all clones are present; in checked studies, unresolved V genes account for under half, and no reason is known for the remainder. The sample data list 45,000 or so clones, and 79% of these were observed just once. The ten largest clones add up to around 9.3% of the sample. The sequencing used PBMCs, collected before anti-PD-1 therapy. The receptors derive from a human donor with advanced basal cell or squamous cell carcinoma (not recorded which).

This chain connects TRBV27 to TRBJ2-7; D may correspond to TRBD1 or TRBD2 (7 bases each). V dropped 6 bases and J dropped 7 bases, with 10 bases sitting between them. CDR3 length equals 11 residues. Germline lookup yields CDR1 MNHEY and CDR2 SMNVEV (reference sequence). CDR3: CASSQGGEQYF. CDR3 sequence (DNA): TGTGCCAGCAGCCAGGGGGGGGAGCAGTACTTC.

J is TRBJ2-1 and V is TRBV20-1; maybe TRBD1 (5 bases). The germline V gene encodes CDR1 DFQATT and CDR2 SNEGSKA (reference sequence). Trimming took 4 bases from V and 9 from J, leaving 10 bases between them. This CDR3 has 11 residues. The CDR3, as DNA: TGCAGTGCTAATAGACAGCTTGAGCAGTTCTTC. This sequence encodes CSANRQLEQFF.

V usage is TRBV7-9 and J usage is TRBJ1-1, with D unclear. CDR1 is SEHNR, CDR2 FQNEAQ, per germline (reference sequence). This CDR3 has 13 amino acids. The germline V and J ends were trimmed by 3 bases and 1 base, with 6 bases remaining between them. DNA for the CDR3: TGTGCCAGCAGCTTTTCAGAGAACACTGAAGCTTTCTTT. It yields the protein CASSFSENTEAFF.